This T cell receptor beta chain was recovered during a study of beta chain features in type 1 diabetes. With 4 bases removed from V and 7 bases from J, the gap between germline ends came to 13 bases. There are 13 residues in the CDR3. Germline V gene data show CDR1 as SEHNR and CDR2 as FQNEAQ (reference sequence). The entirety of the isolated RNA underwent reverse transcription, so expressed TCRB transcripts were sequenced. The assay was immunoSEQ multiplex PCR, and TCRdb's table has in-frame clones only and misses some. The table records about 140,000 clones, 6.9% of them present only once. The sequencing input was central memory CD4+ T cells from blood. This chain joins TRBV7-9 and TRBJ1-2; a weak D match, TRBD1 (6 bases). This receptor was taken from a woman aged 30 to 39 in good health. The CDR3 DNA is TGTGCCAGCAGCTCCGACCTCAGGGGTGGCTACACCTTC. It yields the protein CASSSDLRGGYTF.